This TCR beta chain was sequenced in a study of T cells in Graves' hyperthyroidism and ophthalmopathy. Researchers amplified the TCR beta CDR3 regions from RNA transcripts. The study used the HTBI primer set for a first-round RT-PCR of the TCR CDR3. In TCRdb, the multiplex PCR reads were re-called with MiXCR into one record per CDR3 protein. The sample includes around 700,000 distinct CDR3 sequences, 18% of them seen just once. This CDR3 spans 17 amino acids. V was pared by 5 bases and J by 0 bases, with 13 bases of the junction left unmatched. Germline V gene data show CDR1 as SGHVS and CDR2 as FQNEAQ.

The chain recombines TRBV7-8 with TRBJ2-7; 7 bases are shared with TRBD1. The specimen sequenced was blood. The receptor was derived from a woman in her fifties or sixties with Graves' hyperthyroidism that later progressed to Graves' ophthalmopathy. CDR3 region: CASSPQGLGISSYEQYF. CDR3 nucleotides: TGTGCCAGCAGCCCACAGGGGCTGGGGATAAGCTCCTACGAGCAGTACTTC.